This entry describes one TCR beta chain. Its antigen is currently unknown. The CDR3 has 14 amino acids. V was clipped by 3 bases and J by 4 bases, with 10 bases between them. CDR1 is WSHSY and CDR2 is SAAADI in the germline V gene. These data originate in a study of cytomegalovirus exposure and HLA in healthy donors. The study's findings and limits: A previous analysis found most TCR beta V segments productive roughly 90% or roughly 30% of the time.

The study ran its PCR with 60 Vbeta and 13 Jbeta primers. Assay: immunoSEQ multiplex PCR; the TCRdb copy retains only in-frame clones and omits some. The sample includes roughly 57,000 clones, 70% to 85% of them seen just once. The clonotype was recovered from a man aged 45-65 years in good health and CMV-seronegative. This rearrangement joins TRBV10-2 to TRBJ1-5, with D maybe TRBD1 (6 bases). The source material was PBMCs. Here the CDR3 reads CASSDQGWNQPQHF. The CDR3 DNA reads TGCGCCAGCAGTGACCAGGGGTGGAATCAGCCCCAGCATTTT.